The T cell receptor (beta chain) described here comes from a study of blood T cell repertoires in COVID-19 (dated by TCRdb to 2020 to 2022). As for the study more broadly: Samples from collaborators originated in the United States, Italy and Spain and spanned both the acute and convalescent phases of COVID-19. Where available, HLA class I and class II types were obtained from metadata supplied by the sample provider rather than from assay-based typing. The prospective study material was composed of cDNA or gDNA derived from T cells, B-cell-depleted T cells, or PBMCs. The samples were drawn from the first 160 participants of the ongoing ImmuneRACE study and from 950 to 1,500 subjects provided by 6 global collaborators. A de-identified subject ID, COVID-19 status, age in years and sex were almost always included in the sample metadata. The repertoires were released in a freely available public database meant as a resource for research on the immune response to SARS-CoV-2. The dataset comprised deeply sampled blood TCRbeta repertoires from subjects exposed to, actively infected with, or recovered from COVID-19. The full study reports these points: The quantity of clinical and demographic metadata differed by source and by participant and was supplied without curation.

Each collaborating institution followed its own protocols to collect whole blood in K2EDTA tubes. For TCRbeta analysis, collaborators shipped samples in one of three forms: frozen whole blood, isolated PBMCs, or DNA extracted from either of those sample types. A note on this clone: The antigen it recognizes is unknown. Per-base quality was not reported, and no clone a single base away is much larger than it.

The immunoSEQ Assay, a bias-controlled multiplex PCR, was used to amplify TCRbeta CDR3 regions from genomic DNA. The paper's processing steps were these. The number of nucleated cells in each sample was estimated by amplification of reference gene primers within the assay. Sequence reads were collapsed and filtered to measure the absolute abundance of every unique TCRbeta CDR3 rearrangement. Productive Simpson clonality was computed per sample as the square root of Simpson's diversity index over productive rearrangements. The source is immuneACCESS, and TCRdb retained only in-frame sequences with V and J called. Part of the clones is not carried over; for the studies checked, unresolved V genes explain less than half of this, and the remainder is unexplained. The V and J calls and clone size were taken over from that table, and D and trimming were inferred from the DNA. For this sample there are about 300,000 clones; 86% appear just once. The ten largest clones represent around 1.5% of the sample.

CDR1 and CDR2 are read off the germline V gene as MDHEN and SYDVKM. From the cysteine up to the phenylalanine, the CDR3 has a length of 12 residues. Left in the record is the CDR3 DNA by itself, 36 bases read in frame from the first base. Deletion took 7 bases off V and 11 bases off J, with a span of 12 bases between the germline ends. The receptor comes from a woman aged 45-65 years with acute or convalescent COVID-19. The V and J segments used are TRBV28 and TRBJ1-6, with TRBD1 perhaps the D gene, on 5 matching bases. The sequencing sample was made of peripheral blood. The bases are TGTGCCAGCACCTTCGGGGGTGCACCCCTCCACTTT. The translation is CASTFGGAPLHF. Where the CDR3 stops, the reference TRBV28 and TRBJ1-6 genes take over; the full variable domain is DVKVTQSSRYLVKRTGEKVFLECVQDMDHENMFWYRQDPGLGLRLIYFSYDVKMKEKGDIPEGYSVSREKKERFSLILESASTNQTSMYLCASTFGGAPLHFGNGTRLTVT.